This T cell receptor (beta chain) was sequenced during a study of vaccination and CD4 T cells after COVID-19. The CDR3 has 12 amino acids. Germline loops: CDR1 MNHNS, CDR2 SASEGT. V lost 3 bases, J lost 4 bases, and 7 bases lay in between. Cultured CD4+ T-cell DNA underwent Oncomine TCR Beta short-read sequencing. TCRdb independently ran MiXCR on the PCR reads; one entry per CDR3 protein. Of approximately 17,000 distinct CDR3 sequences detected, roughly two fifths appear once; the ten largest clones hold around 12%. Described treatment: roughly 10-day PBMC culture with coronavirus spike peptide pools or control peptides (ViraFEST assay). This clonotype was seen only once. Its antigen is not identified.

Specimen: CD4+ T cells from blood, cultured in vitro. This TCR came from a human donor who had recovered from COVID-19. The chain carries TRBV6-1 and TRBJ2-7; D remains ambiguous. The CDR3: CASSDYTYEQYF. CDR3 bases: TGTGCCAGCAGTGACTATACATACGAGCAGTACTTC.